The 29 T cell receptor beta chains below all came from one sample that was sequenced in a study of cytomegalovirus exposure and HLA in healthy donors. A multiplex PCR was run with 60 Vbeta primers and 13 Jbeta primers. Profiled with immunoSEQ multiplex PCR; TCRdb holds only in-frame clones, not every one. This table has around 170,000 clones, 65% to 85% appearing once. Sequenced material: PBMCs. Every receptor here comes from a woman in her 50s in good health and CMV-seropositive.

V gene TRBV27 combines with J gene TRBJ2-7, with D maybe TRBD1 (5 bases). CDR1 is MNHEY and CDR2 is SMNVEV in the germline V gene (reference sequence). CDR3 length: 14 residues. Trimming shortened V by 4 bases and J by 4 bases, and 14 bases separated the two germline ends. The CDR3 region is CASSSLQVKYEQYF. CDR3 DNA sequence: TGTGCCAGCAGTTCACTACAGGTAAAGTACGAGCAGTACTTC.

This clone was counted a few times. The CDR3 sequence: CASSFAVSGGIKETQYF. The CDR3 nucleotides are TGTGCCAGCAGTTTTGCTGTTAGCGGGGGGATAAAAGAGACCCAGTACTTC. This chain uses TRBV2 with TRBJ2-5, with TRBD2 identical over 10 bases. Losses at the gene ends were 5 bases for V and 3 bases for J; bases not matched to a gene: 12. Germline CDR1 SNHLY, CDR2 FYNNEI. The length of the CDR3 is 17 residues.

This rearrangement joins TRBV19 to TRBJ2-1; 7 bases align to TRBD1. V was clipped by 4 bases and J by 8 bases; unmatched bases: 2. From germline, CDR1 is LNHDA and CDR2 SQIVND (reference sequence). The CDR3 is made up of 12 amino acids. CDR3 DNA: TGTGCCAGTAGTACAGGGGGATATGAGCAGTTCTTC. Amino acid sequence: CASSTGGYEQFF.

CDR3: CASSRPPGSGNTIYF. The CDR3 coding sequence is TGTGCCAGCAGCAGGCCTCCAGGCTCTGGAAACACCATATATTTT. The chain combines TRBV9 with TRBJ1-3; D uncertain. This CDR3 spans 15 amino acids. The V gene lost 4 bases and the J gene lost 0 bases, with 11 bases spanning the gap. Germline values: CDR1 SGDLS, CDR2 YYNGEE.

This clone was seen only a few times. CDR3: CASSKGDRLNTF. The CDR3 DNA sequence: TGTGCCAGCAGTAAAGGAGACAGGCTGAACACCTTC. J is TRBJ1-2 and V is TRBV6-6, with D possibly being TRBD1 (6 bases). The CDR3 is 12 residues long. Looked up from germline, CDR1 is MNHNY and CDR2 is SVGAGI (reference sequence). V lost 5 bases and J 12 bases, leaving 16 bases between the germline ends.

The chain recombines TRBV6-5 with TRBJ2-3; D is possibly TRBD2 (6 bases). Germline V gene lookup returns CDR1 MNHEY and CDR2 SVGAGI. V dropped 6 bases and J dropped 1 base, with 11 bases sitting between them. This CDR3 has 14 amino acids. The CDR3, as DNA: TGTGCCAGCAGCCTGCGGGGCGGCACAGATACGCAGTATTTT. Protein: CASSLRGGTDTQYF.

J is TRBJ2-7 and V is TRBV5-4, with D perhaps TRBD1 (6 bases). The V end was cut by 2 bases, the J end by 5 bases, with 14 bases between. The germline gives CDR1 SGHNT, CDR2 YYREEE (reference sequence). This CDR3 is built from 14 residues. The CDR3 DNA reads TGTGCCAGCAGCTTAGCATACAGGGCCCACGAGCAGTACTTC. Encoded protein: CASSLAYRAHEQYF.

In this sample, this clone turned up once. The chain is built from TRBV5-8 and TRBJ1-1; tentative D call: TRBD1 (5 bases). CDR1 and CDR2 (germline): SGHTS, YDEGEE. V gave up 2 bases and J gave up 1 base, with 9 bases separating them. The CDR3 sequence is 14 residues long. CDR3 nucleotides: TGTGCCAGCAGCTTCCACGGGGGGAACACTGAAGCTTTCTTT. It codes for CASSFHGGNTEAFF. The entire variable domain, with the rest obtained from reference TRBV5-8 and TRBJ1-1, is as follows: EAGVTQSPTHLIKTRGQQATLRCSPISGHTSVYWYQQALGLGLQFLLWYDEGEERNRGNFPPRFSGRQFPNYSSELNVNALELEDSALYLCASSFHGGNTEAFFGQGTRLTVV.

The rearrangement joins TRBV27 to TRBJ2-6; a weak D match, TRBD2 (6 bases). The CDR3 runs to 18 residues. V was clipped by 1 base and J by 3 bases, with 16 bases between them. Germline V CDR1 and CDR2: MNHEY, SMNVEV (reference sequence). Here the CDR3 reads CASSLFRGSGSGANVLTF. The DNA for the CDR3 is TGTGCCAGCAGTTTATTTCGGGGGTCGGGGAGTGGGGCCAACGTCCTGACTTTC.

The chain is built from TRBV4-3 and TRBJ2-2; 11 bases align to TRBD2. V was pared by 0 bases and J by 1 base, with 7 bases of the junction left unmatched. The CDR3 covers 19 residues. Germline assignment: CDR1 LGHNA and CDR2 YSLEER. Written as DNA, the CDR3 is TGCGCCAGCAGCCAAGAGGGACCCGGACTAGCGGGGAACACCGGGGAGCTGTTTTTT. Translated: CASSQEGPGLAGNTGELFF.

V and J are TRBV7-2 and TRBJ2-5; 11 bases are shared with TRBD2. Trimming took 5 bases from V and 5 from J; bases not matched to a gene: 4. The CDR3 spans 14 residues. Germline lookup yields CDR1 SGHTA and CDR2 FQGNSA. The CDR3, as DNA: TGTGCCAGCAGCATTACTAGCGGGGGTGAGACCCAGTACTTC. This sequence encodes CASSITSGGETQYF.

The V call is TRBV4-2, the J call TRBJ2-1; 7 nucleotides align to TRBD2. Germline CDR1 is LGHNA and CDR2 is YNFKEQ. J was trimmed by 0 bases and V by 2 bases; bases with no gene match: 1. There are 15 residues in the CDR3. This chain's CDR3 is CASSQLADSYNEQFF. The CDR3 coding sequence is TGTGCCAGCAGCCAACTAGCGGACTCCTACAATGAGCAGTTCTTC.

The genes are TRBV19 and TRBJ2-2; TRBD2 is a possible D gene (5 bases). The CDR3 is 15 residues long. Trimming cost V 1 base and J 6 bases, with 12 bases left between them. The germline V gene encodes CDR1 LNHDA and CDR2 SQIVND (reference sequence). CDR3 loop: CASSIGASWAGELFF. The CDR3 DNA reads as TGTGCCAGTAGTATAGGTGCTAGCTGGGCCGGGGAGCTGTTTTTT.

The chain joins TRBV6-6 to TRBJ2-5; D is perhaps TRBD1 (6 bases). Germline V gene lookup returns CDR1 MNHNY and CDR2 SVGAGI (reference sequence). Trimming left V 6 bases short and J 1 base short, with 9 bases between. The CDR3 has 13 residues. CDR3 amino acids: CASRAGAQETQYF. In DNA form, the CDR3 reads TGTGCCAGCAGAGCAGGGGCCCAAGAGACCCAGTACTTC.

This clone has only one observation. The V and J genes are TRBV30 and TRBJ2-3; D ambiguous. The CDR3 totals 15 residues. Germline assignment: CDR1 GTSNPN and CDR2 SVGIG (reference sequence). V lost 4 bases and J 0 bases, leaving 14 bases between the germline ends. The CDR3 bases are TGTGCCTGGACCCAAGGCGGAGCGAGCACAGATACGCAGTATTTT. Protein sequence: CAWTQGGASTDTQYF.

The chain carries TRBV9 and TRBJ2-3; weak D call: TRBD2 (5 bases). V lost 0 bases to trimming and J lost 0 bases, with 8 bases between them. The CDR3 runs 15 residues. The V gene's germline CDR1 is SGDLS and CDR2 YYNGEE. The CDR3 bases are TGTGCCAGCAGCGTAGCTCAGCGGAGCACAGATACGCAGTATTTT. This codes for CASSVAQRSTDTQYF.

This clone has more than one count but fewer than ten. In nucleotides, the CDR3 is TGTGCCAGCAGTTACGGACGGGGTTTCACAGATACGCAGTATTTT. It translates to CASSYGRGFTDTQYF. This sequence joins TRBV7-3 and TRBJ2-3, with a weak D call TRBD2 (5 bases). Germline V lookup: CDR1 SGHTA, CDR2 FQGTGA. The CDR3 totals 15 residues. Trimming pared 6 bases from V and 2 bases from J, leaving 15 bases between.

The chain employs TRBV5-1 and TRBJ2-3, with TRBD1 matching 8 bases. The CDR3 spans 16 residues. The V and J ends lost 4 bases and 4 bases, in that order; junction bases with no gene match: 11. CDR1 SGHRS and CDR2 YFSETQ come from the germline V gene. The CDR3 DNA reads as TGCGCCAGCAGCGGAGGGACAGGTAGTAGGGCAGATACGCAGTATTTT. Amino acids: CASSGGTGSRADTQYF.

This sequence joins TRBV4-2 and TRBJ2-3, with D possibly matching TRBD2 (5 bases). The germline V gene has CDR1 LGHNA and CDR2 YNFKEQ. The CDR3 is 16 amino acids. The V end lost 0 bases, the J end lost 0 bases, and 10 bases lay between the germline ends. For the CDR3, the DNA is TGTGCCAGCAGCCAAGAGGGCCAGCGGAGCACAGATACGCAGTATTTT. Encoded protein: CASSQEGQRSTDTQYF.

The chain links TRBV19 to TRBJ1-2; no clear D gene. The CDR3 spans 12 residues. V was shortened by 5 bases and J by 8 bases, with 12 bases between the two germline ends. Germline CDR1 is LNHDA and CDR2 is SQIVND (reference sequence). CDR3 DNA: TGTGCCAGTAGTTTGTCGGGAAGAGGCTACACCTTC. This codes for CASSLSGRGYTF.

CDR3 amino acids: CASSEAENTEAFF. CDR3 bases: TGTGCCAGCAGTGAGGCTGAGAACACTGAAGCTTTCTTT. The rearrangement links TRBV2 to TRBJ1-1, with unresolved D. Trimming took 3 bases from V and 1 from J, leaving 6 bases between them. Per the germline V gene, CDR1 is SNHLY and CDR2 is FYNNEI. The CDR3 is 13 residues long.

The rearrangement links TRBV7-2 to TRBJ2-5; tentatively, D is TRBD1 (5 bases). Germline CDR1 and CDR2: SGHTA and FQGNSA. The V gene lost 3 bases and the J gene lost 5 bases, with 13 bases spanning the gap. The CDR3 contains 14 residues. CDR3 residues: CASSLGLPGETQYF. Here the CDR3 DNA reads TGTGCCAGCAGCTTGGGGCTGCCCGGTGAGACCCAGTACTTC.

The CDR3 DNA sequence: TGTGCCAGCAGTTACTCTAGGGGGGGCGCGTCTGGCTACACCTTC. Its translation is CASSYSRGGASGYTF. The genes are TRBV6-5 and TRBJ1-2, with D tentatively TRBD1 (6 bases). There are 15 residues in the CDR3. Germline V gene lookup returns CDR1 MNHEY and CDR2 SVGAGI. The ends were cut back, 0 bases at V and 7 bases at J, with 15 bases in the middle.

The rearrangement links TRBV5-1 to TRBJ2-7; 7 bases map to TRBD1. Germline V lookup: CDR1 SGHRS, CDR2 YFSETQ. After removal of 4 bases from V and 6 bases from J, the junction contained 10 bases not matched to a gene. The CDR3 totals 14 residues. The CDR3 bases are TGCGCCAGCAGCACGAGGACAGGACGACCCGAGCAGTACTTC. Encoded protein: CASSTRTGRPEQYF.

The chain carries TRBV30 and TRBJ2-1, with TRBD2 matching 15 bases. The CDR3 runs to 17 residues. V was pared by 1 base and J by 8 bases, with 9 bases of the junction left unmatched. CDR1 is GTSNPN, CDR2 SVGIG, per germline (reference sequence). The CDR3 protein is CAWSGLYRTSGGDEQFF. The CDR3 region has the DNA TGTGCCTGGAGTGGCCTATACCGGACTAGCGGGGGGGATGAGCAGTTCTTC.

This clone has a single count. The rearrangement uses TRBV14 and TRBJ2-7; 11 bases agree with TRBD1. Germline V CDR1 and CDR2: SGHDN, FVKESK. The CDR3 covers 14 residues. With V trimmed by 3 bases and J by 3 bases, 1 base remained unmatched. The CDR3 bases are TGTGCCAGCAGCCAGGGGACAGGGGGCTACGAGCAGTACTTC. This translates into CASSQGTGGYEQYF.

This clone was seen a handful of times. This chain connects TRBV2 to TRBJ1-2; 9 nucleotides agree with TRBD1. The germline gives CDR1 SNHLY, CDR2 FYNNEI. CDR3 length: 16 residues. Germline trimming cut 7 bases from V and 6 bases from J; bases unmatched to any gene: 15. CDR3: CASTPFETGGRDGYTF. CDR3 nucleotide sequence: TGTGCCAGCACCCCCTTTGAGACAGGGGGGCGAGATGGCTACACCTTC. The full variable domain, its missing parts supplied by reference TRBV2 and TRBJ1-2, is EPEVTQTPSHQVTQMGQEVILRCVPISNHLYFYWYRQILGQKVEFLVSFYNNEISEKSEIFDDQFSVERPDGSNFTLKIRSTKLEDSAMYFCASTPFETGGRDGYTFGSGTRLTVV.

V gene TRBV7-6 combines with J gene TRBJ1-1; D possibly corresponds to TRBD1 (5 bases). The V and J ends lost 5 bases and 7 bases respectively, with 14 bases between them. The CDR3 covers 13 residues. Germline CDR1 is SGHVS and CDR2 is FNYEAQ. The chain's CDR3 is CASSTGGGLEAFF. In nucleotides, the CDR3 is TGTGCCAGCAGCACGGGGGGAGGGCTTGAAGCTTTCTTT. Drawing the rest from reference TRBV7-6 and TRBJ1-1, the complete variable domain is GAGVSQSPRYKVTKRGQDVALRCDPISGHVSLYWYRQALGQGPEFLTYFNYEAQQDKSGLPNDRFSAERPEGSISTLTIQRTEQRDSAMYRCASSTGGGLEAFFGQGTRLTVV.

The sample holds one count of this clone. The chain uses TRBV9 and TRBJ2-2, with 7 bases lining up with TRBD2. The germline V gene has CDR1 SGDLS and CDR2 YYNGEE. V shed 1 base, J shed 1 base, and the junction held 1 base outside the gene matches. This CDR3 is built from 15 residues. The chain's CDR3 is CASSVRGGNTGELFF. In DNA, the CDR3 is TGTGCCAGCAGCGTACGCGGGGGGAACACCGGGGAGCTGTTTTTT.